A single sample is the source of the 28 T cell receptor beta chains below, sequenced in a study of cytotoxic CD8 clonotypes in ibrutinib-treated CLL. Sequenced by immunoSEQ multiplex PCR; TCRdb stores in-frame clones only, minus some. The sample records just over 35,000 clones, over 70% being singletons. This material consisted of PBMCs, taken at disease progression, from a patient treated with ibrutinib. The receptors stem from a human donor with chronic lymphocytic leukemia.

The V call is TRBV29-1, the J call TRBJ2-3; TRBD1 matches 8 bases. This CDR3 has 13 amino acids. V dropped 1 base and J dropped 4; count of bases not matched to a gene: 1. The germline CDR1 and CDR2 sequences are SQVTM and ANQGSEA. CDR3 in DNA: TGCAGCGTTGAAGGCAGGGGGCCAGATACGCAGTATTTT. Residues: CSVEGRGPDTQYF.

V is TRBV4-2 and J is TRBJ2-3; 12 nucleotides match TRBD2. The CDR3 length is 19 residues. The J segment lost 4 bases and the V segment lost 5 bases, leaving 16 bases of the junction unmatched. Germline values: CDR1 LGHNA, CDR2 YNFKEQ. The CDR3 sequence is CASSSRWASGGAGADTQYF. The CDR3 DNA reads TGTGCCAGCAGCTCCCGTTGGGCTAGCGGGGGGGCTGGGGCAGATACGCAGTATTTT.

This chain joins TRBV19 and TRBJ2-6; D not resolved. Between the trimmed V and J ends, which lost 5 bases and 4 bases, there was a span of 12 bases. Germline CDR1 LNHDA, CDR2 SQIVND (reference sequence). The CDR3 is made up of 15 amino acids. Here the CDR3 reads CASSVDSWGANVLTF. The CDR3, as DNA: TGTGCCAGTAGTGTCGATAGCTGGGGGGCCAACGTCCTGACTTTC.

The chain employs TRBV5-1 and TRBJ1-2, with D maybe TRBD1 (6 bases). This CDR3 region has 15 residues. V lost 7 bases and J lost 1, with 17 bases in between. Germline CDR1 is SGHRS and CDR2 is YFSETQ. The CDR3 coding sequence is TGCGCCAGCCGAGAACAGGGTGCGAGTAACTATGGCTACACCTTC. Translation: CASREQGASNYGYTF.

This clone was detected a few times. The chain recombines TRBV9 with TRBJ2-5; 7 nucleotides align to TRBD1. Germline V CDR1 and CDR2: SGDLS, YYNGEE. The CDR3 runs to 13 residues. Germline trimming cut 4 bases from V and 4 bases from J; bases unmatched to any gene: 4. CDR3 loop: CASSTGVGETQYF. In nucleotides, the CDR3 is TGTGCCAGCAGCACAGGGGTGGGAGAGACCCAGTACTTC.

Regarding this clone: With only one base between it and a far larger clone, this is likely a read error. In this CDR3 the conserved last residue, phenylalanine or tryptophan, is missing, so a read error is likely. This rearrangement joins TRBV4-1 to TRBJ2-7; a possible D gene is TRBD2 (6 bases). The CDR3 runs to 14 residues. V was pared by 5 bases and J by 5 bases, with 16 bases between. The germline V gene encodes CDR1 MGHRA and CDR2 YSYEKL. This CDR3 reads CASSDRDRGNEQYL. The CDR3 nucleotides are TGCGCCAGCAGCGACCGGGACCGGGGGAACGAGCAGTACCTC.

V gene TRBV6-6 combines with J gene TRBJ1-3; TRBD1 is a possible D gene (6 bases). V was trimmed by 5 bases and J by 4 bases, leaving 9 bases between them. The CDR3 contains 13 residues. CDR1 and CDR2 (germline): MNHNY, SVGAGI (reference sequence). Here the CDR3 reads CASSRTAGNTIYF. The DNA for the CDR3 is TGTGCCAGCAGTCGGACAGCCGGAAACACCATATATTTT.

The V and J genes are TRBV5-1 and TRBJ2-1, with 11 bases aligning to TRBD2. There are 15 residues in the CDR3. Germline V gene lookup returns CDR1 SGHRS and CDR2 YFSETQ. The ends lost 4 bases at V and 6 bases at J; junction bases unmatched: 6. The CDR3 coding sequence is TGCGCCAGCAGCCAAGGGACTAGCGGTTCCAATGAGCAGTTCTTC. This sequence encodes CASSQGTSGSNEQFF. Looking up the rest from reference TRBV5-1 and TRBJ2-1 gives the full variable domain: KAGVTQTPRYLIKTRGQQVTLSCSPISGHRSVSWYQQTPGQGLQFLFEYFSETQRNKGNFPGRFSGRQFSNSRSEMNVSTLELGDSALYLCASSQGTSGSNEQFFGPGTRLTVL.

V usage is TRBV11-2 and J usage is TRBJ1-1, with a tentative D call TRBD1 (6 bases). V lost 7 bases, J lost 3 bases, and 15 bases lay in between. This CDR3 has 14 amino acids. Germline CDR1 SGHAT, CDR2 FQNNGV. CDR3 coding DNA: TGTGCCAGCAACCCAGGGGCTGCGTACACTGAAGCTTTCTTT. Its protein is CASNPGAAYTEAFF. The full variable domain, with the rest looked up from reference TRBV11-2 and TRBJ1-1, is EAGVAQSPRYKIIEKRQSVAFWCNPISGHATLYWYQQILGQGPKLLIQFQNNGVVDDSQLPKDRFSAERLKGVDSTLKIQPAKLEDSAVYLCASNPGAAYTEAFFGQGTRLTVV.

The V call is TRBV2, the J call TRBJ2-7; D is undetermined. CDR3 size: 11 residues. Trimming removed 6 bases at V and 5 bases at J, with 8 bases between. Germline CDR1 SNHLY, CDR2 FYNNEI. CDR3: CASSIKDEQYF. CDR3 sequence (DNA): TGTGCCAGCAGCATAAAAGACGAGCAGTACTTC. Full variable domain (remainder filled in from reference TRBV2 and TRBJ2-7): EPEVTQTPSHQVTQMGQEVILRCVPISNHLYFYWYRQILGQKVEFLVSFYNNEISEKSEIFDDQFSVERPDGSNFTLKIRSTKLEDSAMYFCASSIKDEQYFGPGTRLTVT.

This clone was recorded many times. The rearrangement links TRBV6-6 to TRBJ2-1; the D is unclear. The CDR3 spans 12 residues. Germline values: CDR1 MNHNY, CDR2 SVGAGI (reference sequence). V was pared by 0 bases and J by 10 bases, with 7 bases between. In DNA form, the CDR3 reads TGTGCCAGCAGTTACTCTGTCGACGAGCAGTTCTTC. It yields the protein CASSYSVDEQFF.

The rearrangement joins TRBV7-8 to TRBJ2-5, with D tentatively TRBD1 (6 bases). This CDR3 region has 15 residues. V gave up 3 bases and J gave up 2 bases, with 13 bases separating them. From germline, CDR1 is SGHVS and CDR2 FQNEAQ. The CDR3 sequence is CASSFYRVPQETQYF. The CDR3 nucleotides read TGTGCCAGCAGCTTTTACAGGGTTCCGCAAGAGACCCAGTACTTC.

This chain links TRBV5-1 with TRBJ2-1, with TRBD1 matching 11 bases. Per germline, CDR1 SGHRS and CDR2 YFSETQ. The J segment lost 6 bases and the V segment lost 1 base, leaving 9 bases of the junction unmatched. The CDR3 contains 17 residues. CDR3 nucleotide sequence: TGCGCCAGCAGCTTGTGGGTTTTGGGACAGGGGGGCAATGAGCAGTTCTTC. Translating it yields CASSLWVLGQGGNEQFF.

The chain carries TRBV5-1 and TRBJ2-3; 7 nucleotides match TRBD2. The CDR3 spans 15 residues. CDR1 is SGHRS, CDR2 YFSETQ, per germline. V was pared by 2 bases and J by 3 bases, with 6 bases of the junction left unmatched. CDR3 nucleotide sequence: TGCGCCAGCAGCTTTTGGGCGGGGGAAACAGATACGCAGTATTTT. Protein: CASSFWAGETDTQYF.

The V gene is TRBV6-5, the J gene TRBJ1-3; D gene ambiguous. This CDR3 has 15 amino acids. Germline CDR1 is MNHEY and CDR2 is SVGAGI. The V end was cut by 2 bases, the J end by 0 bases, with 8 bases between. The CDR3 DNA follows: TGTGCCAGCAGTTACGAGGGAACCTCTGGAAACACCATATATTTT. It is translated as CASSYEGTSGNTIYF.

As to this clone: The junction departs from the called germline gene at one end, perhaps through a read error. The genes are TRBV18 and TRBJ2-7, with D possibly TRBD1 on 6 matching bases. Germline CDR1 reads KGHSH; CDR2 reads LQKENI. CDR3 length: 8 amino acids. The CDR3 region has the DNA TGTGCCAGCGCAGGACAGAACTTC. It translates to CASAGQNF. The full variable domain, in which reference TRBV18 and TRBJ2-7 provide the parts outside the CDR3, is NAGVMQNPRHLVRRRGQEARLRCSPMKGHSHVYWYRQLPEEGLKFMVYLQKENIIDESGMPKERFSAEFPKEGPSILRIQQVVRGDSAAYFCASAGQNFGPGTRLTVT.

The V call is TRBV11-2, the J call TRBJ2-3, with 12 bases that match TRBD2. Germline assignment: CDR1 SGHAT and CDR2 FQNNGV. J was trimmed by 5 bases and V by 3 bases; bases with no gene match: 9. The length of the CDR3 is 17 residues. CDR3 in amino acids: CASSLPLAGGRGDTQYF. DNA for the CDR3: TGTGCCAGCAGCTTGCCGCTAGCGGGGGGGCGGGGAGATACGCAGTATTTT.

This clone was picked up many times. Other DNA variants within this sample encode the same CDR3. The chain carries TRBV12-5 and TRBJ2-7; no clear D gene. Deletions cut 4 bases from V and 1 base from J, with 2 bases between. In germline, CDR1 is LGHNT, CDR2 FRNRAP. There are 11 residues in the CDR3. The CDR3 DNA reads TGTGCTAGTGGTTGGTCCTACGAGCAGTACTTC. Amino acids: CASGWSYEQYF.

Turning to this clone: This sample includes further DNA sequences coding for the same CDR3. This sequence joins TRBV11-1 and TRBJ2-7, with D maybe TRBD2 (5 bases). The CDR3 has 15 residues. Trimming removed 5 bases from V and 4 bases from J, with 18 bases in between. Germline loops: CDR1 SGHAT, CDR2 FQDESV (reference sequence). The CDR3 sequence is CASSPRGGASYEQYF. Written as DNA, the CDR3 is TGTGCCAGCAGCCCCCGAGGAGGCGCCTCATACGAGCAGTACTTC.

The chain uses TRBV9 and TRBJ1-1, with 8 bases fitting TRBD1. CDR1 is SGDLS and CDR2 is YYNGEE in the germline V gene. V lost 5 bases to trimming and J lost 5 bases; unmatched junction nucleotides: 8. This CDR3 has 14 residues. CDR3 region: CASRSGQGVTEAFF. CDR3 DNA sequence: TGTGCCAGCAGGTCCGGACAGGGAGTTACTGAAGCTTTCTTT.

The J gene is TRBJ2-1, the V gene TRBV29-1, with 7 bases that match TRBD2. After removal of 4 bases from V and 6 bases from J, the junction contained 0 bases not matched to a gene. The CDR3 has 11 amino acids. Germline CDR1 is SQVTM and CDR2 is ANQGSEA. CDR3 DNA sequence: TGCAGCGTTGGGGGGGGCAATGAGCAGTTCTTC. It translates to CSVGGGNEQFF.

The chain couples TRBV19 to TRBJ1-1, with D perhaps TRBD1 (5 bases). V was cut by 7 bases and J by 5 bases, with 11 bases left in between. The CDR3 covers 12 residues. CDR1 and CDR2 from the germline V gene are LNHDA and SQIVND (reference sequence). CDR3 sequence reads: CASMDMSTEAFF. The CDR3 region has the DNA TGTGCCAGTATGGACATGTCGACTGAAGCTTTCTTT.

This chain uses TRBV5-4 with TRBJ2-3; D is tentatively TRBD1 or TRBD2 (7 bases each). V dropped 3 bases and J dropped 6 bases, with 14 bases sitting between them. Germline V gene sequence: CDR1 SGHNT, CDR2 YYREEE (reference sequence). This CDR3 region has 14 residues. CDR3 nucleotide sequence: TGTGCCAGCAGCTACGACAGGGAGGGGGATACGCAGTATTTT. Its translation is CASSYDREGDTQYF.

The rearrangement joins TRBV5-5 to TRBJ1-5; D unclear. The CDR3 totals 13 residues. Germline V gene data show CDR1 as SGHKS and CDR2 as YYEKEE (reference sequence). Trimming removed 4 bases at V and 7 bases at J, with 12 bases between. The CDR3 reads CASSPFLGQPQHF. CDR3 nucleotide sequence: TGTGCCAGCAGCCCTTTTCTCGGGCAGCCCCAGCATTTT.

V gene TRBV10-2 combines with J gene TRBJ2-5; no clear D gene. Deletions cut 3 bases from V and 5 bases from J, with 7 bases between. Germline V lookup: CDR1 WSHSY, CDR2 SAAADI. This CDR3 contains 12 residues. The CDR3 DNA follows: TGCGCCAGCAGTGACTCCCCGGAGACCCAGTACTTC. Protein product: CASSDSPETQYF.

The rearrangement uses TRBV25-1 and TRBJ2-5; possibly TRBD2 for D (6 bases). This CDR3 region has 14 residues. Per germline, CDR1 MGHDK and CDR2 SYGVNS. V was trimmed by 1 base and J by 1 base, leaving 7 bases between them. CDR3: CASSEWRGQETQYF. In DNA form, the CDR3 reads TGTGCCAGCAGTGAATGGCGGGGCCAAGAGACCCAGTACTTC. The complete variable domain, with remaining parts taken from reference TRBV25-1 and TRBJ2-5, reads EADIYQTPRYLVIGTGKKITLECSQTMGHDKMYWYQQDPGMELHLIHYSYGVNSTEKGDLSSESTVSRIRTEHFPLTLESARPSHTSQYLCASSEWRGQETQYFGPGTRLLVL.

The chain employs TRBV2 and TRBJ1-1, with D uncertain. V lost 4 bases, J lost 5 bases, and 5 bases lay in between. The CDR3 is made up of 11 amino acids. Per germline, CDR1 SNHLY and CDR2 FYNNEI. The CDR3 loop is CASSGETEAFF. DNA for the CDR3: TGTGCCAGCAGTGGGGAGACTGAAGCTTTCTTT.

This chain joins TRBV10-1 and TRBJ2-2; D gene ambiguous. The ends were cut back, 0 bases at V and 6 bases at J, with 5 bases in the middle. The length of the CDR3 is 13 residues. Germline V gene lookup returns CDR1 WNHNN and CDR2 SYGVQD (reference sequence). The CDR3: CASSESWPGELFF. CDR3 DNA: TGCGCCAGCAGTGAGTCGTGGCCCGGGGAGCTGTTTTTT.